The rows below give T cell receptor beta chains drawn from one sample of a study of response to subunit inactivated influenza vaccine. TCRdb itself ran the RT-PCR reads through MiXCR, one entry per CDR3 protein. The sample records under 500,000 distinct CDR3 sequences, approximately 11% being singletons. The sequenced sample was PBMCs from blood, obtained more than 35 days after vaccination. The receptors stem from a man aged 45-60 years who received an inactivated influenza vaccine. CDR3s include the opening cysteine and the closing phenylalanine or tryptophan. Each record gives: J gene, V gene, CDR3 protein.

J gene: TRBJ2-2
V gene: TRBV12-3/TRBV12-4
CDR3 protein: CASSLVEGGDTGELFF

J gene: TRBJ2-7
V gene: TRBV5-1
CDR3 protein: CASSAPGHRREQYF

J gene: TRBJ2-1
V gene: TRBV12-3/TRBV12-4
CDR3 protein: CASRSDGTQFF

J gene: TRBJ1-5
V gene: TRBV12-3/TRBV12-4
CDR3 protein: CASTILGNQPQHF

J gene: TRBJ2-7
V gene: TRBV20-1
CDR3 protein: CSARTPGQIYEQYF

J gene: TRBJ2-5
V gene: TRBV20-1
CDR3 protein: CSARDYAGGPRETQYF

J gene: TRBJ2-1
V gene: TRBV6-5
CDR3 protein: CASSYSIANNEQFF

J gene: TRBJ1-6
V gene: TRBV6-2/TRBV6-3
CDR3 protein: CASKAYAGLSSEPLHF

J gene: TRBJ2-3
V gene: TRBV11-2
CDR3 protein: CASSFYRGLADTQYF

J gene: TRBJ2-2
V gene: TRBV3-1
CDR3 protein: CASSQDGGLASTGELFF

J gene: TRBJ1-6
V gene: TRBV11-2
CDR3 protein: CASSSGTGNFKSYNSPLHF

J gene: TRBJ1-2
V gene: TRBV10-3
CDR3 protein: CAISEPTTGSPRFYGYTF

J gene: TRBJ2-1
V gene: TRBV7-9
CDR3 protein: CASSDHVALSYNEQFF

J gene: TRBJ2-7
V gene: TRBV20-1
CDR3 protein: CSARTTGVEQYF

J gene: TRBJ2-7
V gene: TRBV4-2
CDR3 protein: CASSQVGLSYEQYF

J gene: TRBJ1-5
V gene: TRBV20-1
CDR3 protein: CSATTGPNQPQHF

J gene: TRBJ2-1
V gene: TRBV6-6
CDR3 protein: CASSGTGLYEQFF

J gene: TRBJ1-5
V gene: TRBV6-5
CDR3 protein: CASSWPGTGSQPQHF

J gene: TRBJ2-7
V gene: TRBV5-1
CDR3 protein: CASSFETSGISYEQYF

J gene: TRBJ2-1
V gene: TRBV20-1
CDR3 protein: CSASPRNNEQFF

J gene: TRBJ2-5
V gene: TRBV7-2
CDR3 protein: CASSTSGTGGVTQYF

J gene: TRBJ2-2
V gene: TRBV5-1
CDR3 protein: CASSLTTVTGELFF

J gene: TRBJ2-7
V gene: TRBV28
CDR3 protein: CASSFPGQGTYEQYF

J gene: TRBJ2-5
V gene: TRBV7-7
CDR3 protein: CASSPPRFAETQYF

J gene: TRBJ2-7
V gene: TRBV20-1
CDR3 protein: CSAPTGGKYEQYF

J gene: TRBJ2-2
V gene: TRBV7-6
CDR3 protein: CASSPAVYNTGELFF

J gene: TRBJ1-2
V gene: TRBV30
CDR3 protein: CAWTAAGQGEGYTF

J gene: TRBJ1-5
V gene: TRBV20-1
CDR3 protein: CSATGGQNQPQHF

J gene: TRBJ2-3
V gene: TRBV29-1
CDR3 protein: CSVYGTSRGTDTQYF

J gene: TRBJ1-5
V gene: TRBV27
CDR3 protein: CASSQQGQKGNQPQHF

J gene: TRBJ2-2
V gene: TRBV5-5
CDR3 protein: CASSQQGADTGELFF

J gene: TRBJ2-1
V gene: TRBV5-1
CDR3 protein: CASSGGFETRIDEQFF

J gene: TRBJ2-1
V gene: TRBV20-1
CDR3 protein: CSYDSPGEQFF

J gene: TRBJ2-5
V gene: TRBV6-5
CDR3 protein: CASSYSYRGQETQYF

J gene: TRBJ2-7
V gene: TRBV6-2/TRBV6-3
CDR3 protein: CASSYSAKAGAAYEQYF

J gene: TRBJ1-4
V gene: TRBV6-6
CDR3 protein: CASRPPGQKLFF

J gene: TRBJ1-1
V gene: TRBV29-1
CDR3 protein: CSVGIGQNTEAFF

J gene: TRBJ2-1
V gene: TRBV7-8
CDR3 protein: CASSLALVKTGTRDGDEQFF

J gene: TRBJ2-5
V gene: TRBV29-1
CDR3 protein: CSVTLAAAQYF

J gene: TRBJ2-3
V gene: TRBV7-6
CDR3 protein: CASSLEGEGTQYF

J gene: TRBJ2-1
V gene: TRBV29-1
CDR3 protein: CSVARGPNEQFF

J gene: TRBJ2-2
V gene: TRBV27
CDR3 protein: CASSLFLPGQGKTGELFF

J gene: TRBJ2-1
V gene: TRBV6-4
CDR3 protein: CASSPTSGSKSEQFF

J gene: TRBJ2-7
V gene: TRBV27
CDR3 protein: CASSVRATGPYEQYF

J gene: TRBJ1-2
V gene: TRBV4-1
CDR3 protein: CASSPRAVGDGYTF

J gene: TRBJ2-7
V gene: TRBV15
CDR3 protein: CATSRGGQQSSYEQYF

J gene: TRBJ1-2
V gene: TRBV5-1
CDR3 protein: CASSSRQGADGYTF

J gene: TRBJ1-5
V gene: TRBV6-1
CDR3 protein: CASSEVEGSNQPQHF

J gene: TRBJ2-7
V gene: TRBV12-3/TRBV12-4
CDR3 protein: CASSPTTGGEQYF

J gene: TRBJ2-5
V gene: TRBV6-1
CDR3 protein: CASTTSGAQGETQYF

J gene: TRBJ2-7
V gene: TRBV7-9
CDR3 protein: CASSSDRGHEQYF

J gene: TRBJ2-1
V gene: TRBV5-1
CDR3 protein: CASSQPSGTSWDEQFF

J gene: TRBJ2-2
V gene: TRBV29-1
CDR3 protein: CSVGQGSGELFF

J gene: TRBJ2-1
V gene: TRBV19
CDR3 protein: CASSSRRLAGVGNEQFF